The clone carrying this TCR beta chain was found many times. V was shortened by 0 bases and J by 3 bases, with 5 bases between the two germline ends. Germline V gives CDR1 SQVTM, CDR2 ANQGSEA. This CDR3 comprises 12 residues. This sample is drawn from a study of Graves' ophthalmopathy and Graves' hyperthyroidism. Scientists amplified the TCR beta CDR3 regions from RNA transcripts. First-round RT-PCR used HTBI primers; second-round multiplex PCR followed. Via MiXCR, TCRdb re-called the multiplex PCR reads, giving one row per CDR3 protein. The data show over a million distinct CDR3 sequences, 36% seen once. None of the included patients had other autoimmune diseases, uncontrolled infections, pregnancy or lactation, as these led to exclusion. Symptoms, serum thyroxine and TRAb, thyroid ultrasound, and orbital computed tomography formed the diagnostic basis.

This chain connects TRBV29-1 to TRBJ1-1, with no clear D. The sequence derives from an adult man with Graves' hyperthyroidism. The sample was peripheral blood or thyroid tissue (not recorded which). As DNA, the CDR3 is TGCAGCGTTGAAGATCGGCACACTGAAGCTTTCTTT. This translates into CSVEDRHTEAFF. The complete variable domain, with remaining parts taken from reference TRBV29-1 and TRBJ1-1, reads SAVISQKPSRDICQRGTSLTIQCQVDSQVTMMFWYRQQPGQSLTLIATANQGSEATYESGFVIDKFPISRPNLTFSTLTVSNMSPEDSSIYLCSVEDRHTEAFFGQGTRLTVV.